This T cell receptor (beta chain) was identified during a study of blood T cell repertoires in COVID-19. Study summary: PBMCs, B-cell-depleted T cells, or T cells provided the cDNA or gDNA that made up the material.

Using immunoSEQ multiplex PCR, the repertoire was profiled, and TCRdb retains in-frame clones only, with some absent. This table has about 250,000 clones, about 89% appearing once. V was pared by 2 bases and J by 7 bases, with 7 bases of the junction left unmatched. Germline CDR1 and CDR2: MGHRA and YSYEKL. CDR3 size: 15 residues. The receptor's source is a woman aged 40-49 years who had recovered from COVID-19. V gene TRBV4-1 combines with J gene TRBJ1-5; TRBD1 aligns across 8 bases. The sample consisted of peripheral blood. CDR3 sequence (DNA): TGCGCCAGCAGCCAACTGACAGGGGACAAGCAGCCCCAGCATTTT. Amino acid sequence: CASSQLTGDKQPQHF.